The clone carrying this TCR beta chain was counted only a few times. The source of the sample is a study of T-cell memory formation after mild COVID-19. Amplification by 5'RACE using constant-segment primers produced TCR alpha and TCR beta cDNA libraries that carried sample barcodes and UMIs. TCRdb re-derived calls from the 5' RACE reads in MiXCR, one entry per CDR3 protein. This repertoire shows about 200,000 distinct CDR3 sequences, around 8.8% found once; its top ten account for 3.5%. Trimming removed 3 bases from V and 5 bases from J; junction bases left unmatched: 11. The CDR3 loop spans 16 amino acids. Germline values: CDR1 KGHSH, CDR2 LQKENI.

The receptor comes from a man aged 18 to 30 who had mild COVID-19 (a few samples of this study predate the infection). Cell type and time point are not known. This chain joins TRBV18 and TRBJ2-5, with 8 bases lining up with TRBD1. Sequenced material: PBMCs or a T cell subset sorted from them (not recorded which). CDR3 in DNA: TGTGCCAGCTCACCTACGGGACAGGTTCGGTGGGAGACCCAGTACTTC. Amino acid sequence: CASSPTGQVRWETQYF. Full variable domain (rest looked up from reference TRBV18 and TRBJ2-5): NAGVMQNPRHLVRRRGQEARLRCSPMKGHSHVYWYRQLPEEGLKFMVYLQKENIIDESGMPKERFSAEFPKEGPSILRIQQVVRGDSAAYFCASSPTGQVRWETQYFGPGTRLLVL.